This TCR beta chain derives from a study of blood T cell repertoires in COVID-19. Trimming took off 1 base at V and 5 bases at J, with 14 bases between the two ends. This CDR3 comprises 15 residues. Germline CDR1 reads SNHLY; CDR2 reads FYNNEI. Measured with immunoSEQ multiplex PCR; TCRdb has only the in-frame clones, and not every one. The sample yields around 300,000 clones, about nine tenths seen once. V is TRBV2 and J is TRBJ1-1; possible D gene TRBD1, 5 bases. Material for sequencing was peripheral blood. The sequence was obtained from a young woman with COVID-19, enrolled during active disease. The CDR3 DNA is TGTGCCAGCAGTGAAGGTCTAGGGGTAAGAACTGAAGCTTTCTTT. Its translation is CASSEGLGVRTEAFF.